The present entry profiles one T cell receptor (beta chain) with its context. These data come from a study of blood T cell repertoires in COVID-19. Study summary: Acute and convalescent COVID-19 specimens originated in the United States, Italy and Spain. T cells, B-cell-depleted T cells, or PBMCs supplied cDNA or gDNA.

Methods used by the authors: Amplified reference gene primers provided the basis for estimating nucleated cell counts. The repertoire was sequenced with immunoSEQ multiplex PCR; TCRdb's copy has only in-frame clones and lacks some. The DNA gave D and trimming, while V, J and clone size come from that table. The sample includes 45,000 to 55,000 clones, around 87% of them seen just once. The CDR3 consists of 15 residues. The V gene's germline CDR1 is MNHEY and CDR2 SMNVEV (reference sequence). V lost 6 bases, J lost 4 bases, and 18 bases lay in between. V and J are TRBV27 and TRBJ1-1; D may be TRBD1 (6 bases). This sequence was found in a middle-aged man with active COVID-19. The sequenced sample consisted of peripheral blood. The CDR3 bases are TGTGCCAGCAGCCCTCACCAGGGGTTCGCCACTGAAGCTTTCTTT. Translated: CASSPHQGFATEAFF.